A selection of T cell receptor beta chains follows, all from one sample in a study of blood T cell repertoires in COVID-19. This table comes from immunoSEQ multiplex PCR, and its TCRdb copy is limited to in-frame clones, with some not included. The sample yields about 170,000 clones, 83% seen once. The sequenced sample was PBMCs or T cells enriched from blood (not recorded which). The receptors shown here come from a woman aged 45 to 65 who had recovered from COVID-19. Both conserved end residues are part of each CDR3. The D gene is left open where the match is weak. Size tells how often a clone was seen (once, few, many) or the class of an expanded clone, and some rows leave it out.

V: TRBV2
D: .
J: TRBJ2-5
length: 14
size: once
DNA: TGTGCCAGCAGATTCATGGGGGCGAGCGAGACCCAGTACTTC
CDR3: CASRFMGASETQYF

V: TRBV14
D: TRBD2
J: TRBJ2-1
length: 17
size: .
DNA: TGTGCCAGCAGCCAAGAGCGGACTAGCGGGAGGGTTGGTGAGCAGTTCTTC
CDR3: CASSQERTSGRVGEQFF

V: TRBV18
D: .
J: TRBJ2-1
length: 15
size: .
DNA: TGTGCCAGCTCACCAGTGGCGGGAACCTACAATGAGCAGTTCTTC
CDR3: CASSPVAGTYNEQFF

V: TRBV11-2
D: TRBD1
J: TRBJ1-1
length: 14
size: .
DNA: TGTGCCAGCAGCCCAAGGACAGGGCGGACTGAAGCTTTCTTT
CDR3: CASSPRTGRTEAFF

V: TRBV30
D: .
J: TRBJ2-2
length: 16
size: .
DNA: TGTGCCTCACCTTGGTGGAGCGGTGATAACACCGGGGAGCTGTTTTTT
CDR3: CASPWWSGDNTGELFF

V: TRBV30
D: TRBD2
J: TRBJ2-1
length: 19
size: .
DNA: TGTGCCTGGACCAAACAGGGACTAGCGGGATTCCCCCCATACAATGAGCAGTTCTTC
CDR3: CAWTKQGLAGFPPYNEQFF

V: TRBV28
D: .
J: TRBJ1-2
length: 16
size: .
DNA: TGTGCCAGCAGTTTTCGTCCCCCAGAACCTGGCTATGGCTACACCTTC
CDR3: CASSFRPPEPGYGYTF

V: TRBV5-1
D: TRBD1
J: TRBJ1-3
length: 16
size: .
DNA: TGCGCCAGCAGCTTATTGACAGGGTCCTCTGGAAACACCATATATTTT
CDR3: CASSLLTGSSGNTIYF

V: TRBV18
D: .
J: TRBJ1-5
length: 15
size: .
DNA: TGTGCCAGCTCACCACTTTCAGGGACTCCTCAGCCCCAGCATTTT
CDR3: CASSPLSGTPQPQHF

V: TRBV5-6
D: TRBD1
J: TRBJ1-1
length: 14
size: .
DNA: TGTGCCAGCAGCCTGCGACAGGGGAACACTGAAGCTTTCTTT
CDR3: CASSLRQGNTEAFF

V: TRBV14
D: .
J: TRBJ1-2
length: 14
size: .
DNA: TGTGCCAGCAGCCAAGATTCTCTCACATATGGCTACACCTTC
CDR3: CASSQDSLTYGYTF

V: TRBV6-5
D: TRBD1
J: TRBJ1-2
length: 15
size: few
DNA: TGTGCCAGCCAGGGACAGGGGGGTTTTCGCTATGGCTACACCTTC
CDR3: CASQGQGGFRYGYTF

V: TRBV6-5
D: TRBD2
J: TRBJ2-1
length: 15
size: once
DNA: TGTGCCAGCAGTCCCGGGGGGGCCGGAGTGGATGAGCAGTTCTTC
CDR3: CASSPGGAGVDEQFF

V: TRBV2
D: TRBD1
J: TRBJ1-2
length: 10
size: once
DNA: TGTGCCAGTCGGACAGGGGGCTACACCTTC
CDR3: CASRTGGYTF

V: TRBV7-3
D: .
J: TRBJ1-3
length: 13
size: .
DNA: TGTGCCAGCAGCTTGCAGGCTGGAAACACCATATATTTT
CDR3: CASSLQAGNTIYF

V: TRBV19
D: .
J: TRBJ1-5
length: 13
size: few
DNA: TGTGCCAGTAAGGCGGGAAGCAATCAGCCCCAGCATTTT
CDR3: CASKAGSNQPQHF

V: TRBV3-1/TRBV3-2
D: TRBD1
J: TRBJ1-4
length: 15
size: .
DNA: TGTGCCAGCAGCCCACGACAGGGTCGTAATGAAAAACTGTTTTTT
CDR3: CASSPRQGRNEKLFF

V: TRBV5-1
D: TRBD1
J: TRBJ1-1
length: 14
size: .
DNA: TGCGCCAGCAGCTTAAACAGGGGGGACACTGAAGCTTTCTTT
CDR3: CASSLNRGDTEAFF

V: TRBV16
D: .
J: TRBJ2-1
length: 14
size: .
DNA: TGTGCCAGCAGCCAACCACCATACGGTAATGAGCAGTTCTTC
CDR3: CASSQPPYGNEQFF

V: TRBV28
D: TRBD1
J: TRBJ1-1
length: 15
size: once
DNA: TGTGCCAGCAGCCTCACGTCCGGGACAGGGGGGCGAGCTTTCTTT
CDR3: CASSLTSGTGGRAFF

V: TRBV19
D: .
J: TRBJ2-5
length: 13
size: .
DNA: TGTGCCAGTAGCACCAGGGTAGGAGAGACCCAGTACTTC
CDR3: CASSTRVGETQYF

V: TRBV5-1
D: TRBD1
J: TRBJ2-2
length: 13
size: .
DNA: TGCGCCAGCAGCACGGACAGGGCGGGGGAGCTGTTTTTT
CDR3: CASSTDRAGELFF

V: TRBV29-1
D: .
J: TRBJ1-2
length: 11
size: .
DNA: TGCAGCCACCCAGGGGCAGGTGGCTACACCTTC
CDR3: CSHPGAGGYTF

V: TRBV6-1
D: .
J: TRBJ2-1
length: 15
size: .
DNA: TGTGCCAGCAGTGACGGGGGGACATCTTACAATGAGCAGTTCTTC
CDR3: CASSDGGTSYNEQFF

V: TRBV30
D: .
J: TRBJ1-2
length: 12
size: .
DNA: TGTGCCTGGAGTGTCGGGATCCGCGGCTACACCTTC
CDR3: CAWSVGIRGYTF

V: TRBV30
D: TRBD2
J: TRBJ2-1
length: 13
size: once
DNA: TGTGCCTGGAGTCGGGGGGACTACAATGAGCAGTTCTTC
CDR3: CAWSRGDYNEQFF

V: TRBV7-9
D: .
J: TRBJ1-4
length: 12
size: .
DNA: TGTGCCAGCAGCCCGCGGGGTGAAAAACTGTTTTTT
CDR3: CASSPRGEKLFF

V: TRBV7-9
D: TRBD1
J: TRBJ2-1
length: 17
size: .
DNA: TGTGCCAGCAGCCCCAAGACAGGGGTACTTTCCTACAATGAGCAGTTCTTC
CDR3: CASSPKTGVLSYNEQFF

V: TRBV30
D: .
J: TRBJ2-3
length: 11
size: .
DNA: TGTGCCTGGAACTTAGCCAATACGCAGTATTTT
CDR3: CAWNLANTQYF

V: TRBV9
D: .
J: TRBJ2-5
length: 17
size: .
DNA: TGTGCCAGCAGCGTAGATGGAGGGGCCGCTCCTGGAGAGACCCAGTACTTC
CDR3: CASSVDGGAAPGETQYF

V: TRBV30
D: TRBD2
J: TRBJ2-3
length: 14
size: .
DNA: TGTGCCTGGAGTCGAGCGGGGGGGCTAAATACGCAGTATTTT
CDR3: CAWSRAGGLNTQYF

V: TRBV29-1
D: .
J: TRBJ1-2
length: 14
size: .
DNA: TGCAGCGTTGAGCGGGGCAGGGTTTTCTCTGGCTACACCTTC
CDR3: CSVERGRVFSGYTF

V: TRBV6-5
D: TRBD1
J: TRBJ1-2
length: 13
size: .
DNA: TGTGCCAGCAGACAAGACAGGGCGGATGGCTACACCTTC
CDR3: CASRQDRADGYTF

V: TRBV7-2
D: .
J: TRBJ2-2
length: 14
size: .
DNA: TGTGCCAGCAGCTTATGGAACAGGGTCGGGGAGCTGTTTTTT
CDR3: CASSLWNRVGELFF

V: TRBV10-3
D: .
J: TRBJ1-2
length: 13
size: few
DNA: TGTGCCATCAGACCCGACAGGAAAGATGGCTACACCTTC
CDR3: CAIRPDRKDGYTF

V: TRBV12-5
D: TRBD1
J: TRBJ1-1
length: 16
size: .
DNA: TGTGCTAGTGCTCGGACAGGGTATTCCTATGAGACTGAAGCTTTCTTT
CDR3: CASARTGYSYETEAFF

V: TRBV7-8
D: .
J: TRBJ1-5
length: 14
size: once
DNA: TGTGCCAGCAGCCCAACAGCCACTGATCAGCCCCAGCATTTT
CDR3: CASSPTATDQPQHF

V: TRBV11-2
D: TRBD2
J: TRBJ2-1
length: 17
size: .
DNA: TGTGCCAGCAGCTTCGGGGTCGGCGGGGGTATTGGGAATGAGCAGTTCTTC
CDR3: CASSFGVGGGIGNEQFF

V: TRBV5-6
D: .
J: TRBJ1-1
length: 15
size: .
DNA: TGTGCCAGCAGCTTGGGAGAGGGTGGGATACTGGGAGCTTTCTTT
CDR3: CASSLGEGGILGAFF

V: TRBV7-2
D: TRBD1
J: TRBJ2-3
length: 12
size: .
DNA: TGTGCCAGCAGCTTGGGACAGGGTATTAGGTATTTT
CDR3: CASSLGQGIRYF

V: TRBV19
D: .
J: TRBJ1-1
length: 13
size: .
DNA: TGTGCCAGTAGTCCCCGTGGGAGGGTCCAAGCTTTCTTT
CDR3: CASSPRGRVQAFF

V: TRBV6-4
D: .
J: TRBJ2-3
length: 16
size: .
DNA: TGTGCCAGCAGGCCCCACTCTGCGGTTAGCACAGATACGCAGTATTTT
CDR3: CASRPHSAVSTDTQYF

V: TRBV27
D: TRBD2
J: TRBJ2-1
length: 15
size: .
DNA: TGTGCCAGCAGTTATAGCGGGAGCTCCTACAATGAGCAGTTCTTC
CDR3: CASSYSGSSYNEQFF

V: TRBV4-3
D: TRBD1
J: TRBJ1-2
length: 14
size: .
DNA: TGCGCCAGCAGCCAAGGGACAGGGGAACGTGGCTACACCTTC
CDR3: CASSQGTGERGYTF

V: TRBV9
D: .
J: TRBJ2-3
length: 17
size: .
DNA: TGTGCCAGCAGCGTAGCCCCCTCTGGAGCCAGGGTAGATACGCAGTATTTT
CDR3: CASSVAPSGARVDTQYF

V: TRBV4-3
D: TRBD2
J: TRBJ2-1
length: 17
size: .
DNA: TGCGCCAGCAGCCAAGACCCCTCTAGCGGGTCCTACAATGAGCAGTTCTTC
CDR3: CASSQDPSSGSYNEQFF

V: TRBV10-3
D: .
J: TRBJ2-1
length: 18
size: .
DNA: TGTGCCATCAGTTCGCCCCAGGGAGGGGGAATCCCCTACAATGAGCAGTTCTTC
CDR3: CAISSPQGGGIPYNEQFF

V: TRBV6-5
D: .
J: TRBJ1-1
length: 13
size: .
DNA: TGTGCCAGCATTCTACAGGGGAACACTGAAGCTTTCTTT
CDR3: CASILQGNTEAFF

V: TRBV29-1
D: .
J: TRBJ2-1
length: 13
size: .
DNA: TGCAGCGTTGAAGGGGGCAGGGGCGGAGAGCAGTTCTTC
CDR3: CSVEGGRGGEQFF

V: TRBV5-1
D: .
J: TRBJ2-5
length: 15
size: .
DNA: TGCGCCAGCAGCTTTCGTGGGGGCTTAAGGGAGACCCAGTACTTC
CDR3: CASSFRGGLRETQYF

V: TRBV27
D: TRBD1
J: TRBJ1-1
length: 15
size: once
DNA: TGTGCCAGCAGTTTATGGAGGGGGCGGGACACTGAAGCTTTCTTT
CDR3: CASSLWRGRDTEAFF

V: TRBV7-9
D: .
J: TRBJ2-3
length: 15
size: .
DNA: TGTGCCAGCAGCTTAGCATTTACTAACACAGATACGCAGTATTTT
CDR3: CASSLAFTNTDTQYF

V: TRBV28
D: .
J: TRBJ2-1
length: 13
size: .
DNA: TGTGCCAGCAGTTCCTTCCAGGGGAGTGAGCAGTTCTTC
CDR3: CASSSFQGSEQFF

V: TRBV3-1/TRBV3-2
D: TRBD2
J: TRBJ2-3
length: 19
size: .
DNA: TGTGCCAGCAGCCACGGGACTAGCGGGGGATCTCCGTTCACAGATACGCAGTATTTT
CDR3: CASSHGTSGGSPFTDTQYF

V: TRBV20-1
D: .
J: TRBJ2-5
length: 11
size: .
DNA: TGCAGTGCTACCGCAATGGGGCCACGGTACTTC
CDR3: CSATAMGPRYF